This TCR beta chain was sequenced during a study of breast tumors, draining lymph nodes, adjacent tissues. Whole-study results and caveats: Tumors had less TCR diversity than lymph nodes, more than nontumor tissue.

Concerning this clonotype: Its specificity is not known.

A single record per CDR3 protein comes from TCRdb applying MiXCR to the multiplex PCR reads. The data contain fewer than 15,000 distinct CDR3 sequences, around 47% of them singletons. The CDR3 sequence is 12 residues long. V was pared by 3 bases and J by 8 bases, with 8 bases between. The gene calls are TRBV12-3 or TRBV12-4 and TRBJ1-3, with D uncertain. Source material: tumor-adjacent breast tissue. The origin of this receptor is a female donor with breast cancer. Some clones in this sample may be carry-over from other donors' samples. CDR3 loop: CASSFPGDTIYF. The CDR3 DNA is TGTGCCAGCAGTTTCCCCGGGGACACCATATATTTT.